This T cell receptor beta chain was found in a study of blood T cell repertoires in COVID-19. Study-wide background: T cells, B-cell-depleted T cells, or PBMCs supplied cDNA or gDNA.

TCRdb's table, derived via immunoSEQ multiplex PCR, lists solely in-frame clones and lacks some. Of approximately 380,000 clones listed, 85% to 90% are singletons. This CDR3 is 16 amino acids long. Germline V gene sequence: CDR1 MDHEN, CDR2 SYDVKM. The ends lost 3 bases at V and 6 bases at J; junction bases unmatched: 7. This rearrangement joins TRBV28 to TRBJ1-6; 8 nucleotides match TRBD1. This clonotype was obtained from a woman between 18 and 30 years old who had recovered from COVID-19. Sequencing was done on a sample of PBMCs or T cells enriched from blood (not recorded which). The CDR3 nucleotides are TGTGCCAGCAGTTTGTTGGGACAGGTTCGTAATTCACCCCTCCACTTT. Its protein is CASSLLGQVRNSPLHF.